This T cell receptor (beta chain) comes out of a study of CD8 T cells in ankylosing spondylitis (dated by TCRdb to the late 2010s). With respect to the entire study: To find TCR variants linked to disease, the study profiled T cell receptor beta repertoires in ankylosing spondylitis patients and healthy donors. The whole study cohort included about a hundred healthy donors and 25 ankylosing spondylitis patients. Peripheral blood was sampled, and synovial fluid was additionally collected from ankylosing spondylitis patients. What the work shows at the level of the full study, not this receptor alone: Some of the motif variants had been reported before in the synovial fluid and blood of reactive arthritis patients, a finding that suggests common disease-initiation mechanisms. A TCR beta motif of eight highly homologous amino acid variants appeared characteristic of blood from ankylosing spondylitis patients. The disease-linked clones showed a CD8+ phenotype and occurred at relatively low frequencies in peripheral blood. The disease-linked clones were reported as significantly enriched in matched synovial fluid samples from ankylosing spondylitis patients.

Regarding this clonotype: The target of this receptor is not known. Qualities for individual bases were not recorded, and no much larger clone is one base off.

The sequencer was an Illumina HiSeq 2500. Quantitative 5'-RACE with molecular barcodes was the method used to prepare the TCR beta libraries. Per the source publication's procedure: Disease-linked TCR variants were identified with a new computational method built on a probabilistic model of VDJ rearrangement. Using fastp trimming at Q25 and MiXCR clonotype assembly, TCRdb reanalyzed the public sequencing data and kept in-frame beta chains. Duplicate CDR3 protein sequences are folded into a single record with the most common DNA and genes. What appears here as the V and J calls and clone size reflects TCRdb's work, not the paper's. The sample yields around 130,000 distinct CDR3 sequences; under 20% were counted once. The ten largest clones represent approximately 30% of the sample. The CDR3 runs 18 residues from the cysteine to the phenylalanine. Kept here is only the CDR3 DNA, which spans 54 bases and is read in frame from base 1. V loses 3 bases, J loses 4 bases, and the germline ends lie 22 bases apart.

The sequence came from a male donor with ankylosing spondylitis. Sequencing was carried out using blood, either unsorted or a sorted T cell fraction (not recorded which). The chain was built from TRBV12-3 or TRBV12-4 and TRBJ2-1; a tentative D call is TRBD1 (6 bases match). The CDR3 loop reads CASSLSRTGQDFYNEQFF. The DNA reads as follows: TGTGCCAGCAGTTTGTCCCGAACAGGGCAGGACTTTTACAATGAGCAGTTCTTC.